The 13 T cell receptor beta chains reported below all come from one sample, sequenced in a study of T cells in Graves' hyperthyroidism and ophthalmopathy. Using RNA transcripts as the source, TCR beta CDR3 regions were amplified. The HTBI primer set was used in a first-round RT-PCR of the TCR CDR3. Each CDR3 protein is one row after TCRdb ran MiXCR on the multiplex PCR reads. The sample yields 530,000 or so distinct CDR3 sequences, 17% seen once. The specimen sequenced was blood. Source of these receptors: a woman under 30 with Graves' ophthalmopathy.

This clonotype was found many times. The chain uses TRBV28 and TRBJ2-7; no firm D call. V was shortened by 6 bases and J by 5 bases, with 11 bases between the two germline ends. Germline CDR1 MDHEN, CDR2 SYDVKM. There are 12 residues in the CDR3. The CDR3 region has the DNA TGTGCCAGCAGCCGGGTTCGGGACGAGCAGTACTTC. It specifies CASSRVRDEQYF.

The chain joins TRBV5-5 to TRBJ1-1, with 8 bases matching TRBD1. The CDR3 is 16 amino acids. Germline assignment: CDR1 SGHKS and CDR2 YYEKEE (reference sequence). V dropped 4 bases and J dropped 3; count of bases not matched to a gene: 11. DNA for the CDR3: TGTGCCAGCAGCGTCGTTGACAGGGGAGGGGACACTGAAGCTTTCTTT. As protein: CASSVVDRGGDTEAFF.

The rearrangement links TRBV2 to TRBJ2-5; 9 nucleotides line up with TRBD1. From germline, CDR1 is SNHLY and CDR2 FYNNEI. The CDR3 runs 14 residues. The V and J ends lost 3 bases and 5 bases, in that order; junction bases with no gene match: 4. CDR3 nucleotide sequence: TGTGCCAGCAGTGATACAGGGGGCGGCGAGACCCAGTACTTC. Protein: CASSDTGGGETQYF.

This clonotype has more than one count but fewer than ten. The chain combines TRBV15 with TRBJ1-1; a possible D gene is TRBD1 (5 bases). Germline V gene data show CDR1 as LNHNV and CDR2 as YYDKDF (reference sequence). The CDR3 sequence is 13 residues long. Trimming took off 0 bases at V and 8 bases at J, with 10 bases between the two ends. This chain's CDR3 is CATSRDGAEEAFF. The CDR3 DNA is TGTGCCACCAGCAGAGATGGGGCAGAAGAAGCTTTCTTT.

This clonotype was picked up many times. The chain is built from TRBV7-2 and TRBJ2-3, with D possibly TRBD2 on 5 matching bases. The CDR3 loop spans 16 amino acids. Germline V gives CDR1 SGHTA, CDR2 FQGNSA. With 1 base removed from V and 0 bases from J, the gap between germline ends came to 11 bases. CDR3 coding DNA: TGTGCCAGCAGCTTAGGGGTTGGCGGGAGCACAGATACGCAGTATTTT. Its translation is CASSLGVGGSTDTQYF.

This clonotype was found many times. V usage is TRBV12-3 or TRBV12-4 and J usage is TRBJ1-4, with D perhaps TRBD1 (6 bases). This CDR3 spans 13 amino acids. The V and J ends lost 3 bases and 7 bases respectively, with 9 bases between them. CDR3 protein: CASSFGGPEKLFF. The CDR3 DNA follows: TGTGCCAGCAGTTTTGGGGGGCCTGAAAAACTGTTTTTT.

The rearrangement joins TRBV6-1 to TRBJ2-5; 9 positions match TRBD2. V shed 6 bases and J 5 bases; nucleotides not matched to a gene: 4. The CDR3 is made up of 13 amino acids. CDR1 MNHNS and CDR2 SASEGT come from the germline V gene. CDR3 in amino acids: CASRRTSDETQYF. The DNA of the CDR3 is TGTGCCAGCAGGCGGACTAGCGACGAGACCCAGTACTTC.

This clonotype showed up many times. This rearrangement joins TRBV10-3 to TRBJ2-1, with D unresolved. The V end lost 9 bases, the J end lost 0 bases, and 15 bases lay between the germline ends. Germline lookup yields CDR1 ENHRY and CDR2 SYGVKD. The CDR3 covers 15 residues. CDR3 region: CAIGTSGSSYNEQFF. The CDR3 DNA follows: TGTGCCATTGGCACTTCGGGTAGCTCCTACAATGAGCAGTTCTTC.

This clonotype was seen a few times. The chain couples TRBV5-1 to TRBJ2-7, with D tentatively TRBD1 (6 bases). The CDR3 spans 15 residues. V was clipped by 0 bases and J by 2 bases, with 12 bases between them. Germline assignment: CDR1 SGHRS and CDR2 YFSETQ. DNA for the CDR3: TGCGCCAGCAGCTTGGGCGTGACAGGTGCCTACGAGCAGTACTTC. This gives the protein CASSLGVTGAYEQYF.

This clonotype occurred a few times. CDR3 DNA: TGTGCCAGCAGTATGACAGGGGAAGGAACCGGGGAGCTGTTTTTT. It encodes CASSMTGEGTGELFF. This rearrangement joins TRBV6-1 to TRBJ2-2; 8 bases fit TRBD1. There are 15 residues in the CDR3. V lost 5 bases and J lost 5; bases outside the gene matches: 7. The germline CDR1 and CDR2 sequences are MNHNS and SASEGT.

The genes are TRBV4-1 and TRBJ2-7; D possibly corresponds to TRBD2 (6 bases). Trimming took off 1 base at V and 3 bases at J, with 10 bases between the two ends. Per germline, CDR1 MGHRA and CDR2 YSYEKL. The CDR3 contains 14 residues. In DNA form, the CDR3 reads TGCGCCAGCAGCCAAGTGGGGGGAGTCTACGAGCAGTACTTC. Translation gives CASSQVGGVYEQYF.

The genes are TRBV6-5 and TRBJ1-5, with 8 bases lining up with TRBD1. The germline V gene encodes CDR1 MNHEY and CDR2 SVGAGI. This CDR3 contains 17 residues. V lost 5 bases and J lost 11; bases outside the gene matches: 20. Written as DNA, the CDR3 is TGTGCCAGCAGTCTAACTGCTTCCGGGACAGGCCTCGGAGCCCAGCATTTT. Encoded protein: CASSLTASGTGLGAQHF.

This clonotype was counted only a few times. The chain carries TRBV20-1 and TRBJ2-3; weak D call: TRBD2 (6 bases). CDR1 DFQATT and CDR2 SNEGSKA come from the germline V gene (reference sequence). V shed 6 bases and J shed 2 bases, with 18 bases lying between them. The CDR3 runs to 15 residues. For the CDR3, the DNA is TGCAGTGCAGACCCGGGACTCAGGCCCACAGATACGCAGTATTTT. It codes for CSADPGLRPTDTQYF.